This is a list of T cell receptor beta chains from one sample in a study of T-cell reconstitution after alpha-beta-depleted transplantation in children. TCRdb reanalysed the PCR reads using MiXCR and keeps one entry per CDR3 protein. Of some 500,000 distinct CDR3 sequences in the sample, 15% to 20% were seen once. The source material was PBMCs from the stem cell graft donor, sampled from the stem cell graft. The source of these receptors is a human donor who donated a stem cell graft to a child with acute lymphoblastic leukemia. CDR3s include the opening cysteine and the closing phenylalanine or tryptophan.

V gene	J gene	CDR3 protein
TRBV19	TRBJ1-2	CASSIWGRSPDGYTF
TRBV7-9	TRBJ2-5	CASSFAGAETQYF
TRBV20-1	TRBJ1-1	CSAAELKPNTEAFF
TRBV9	TRBJ2-1	CASSGKPGGFNNEQFF
TRBV20-1	TRBJ2-3	CSAPRRGTDTQYF
TRBV20-1	TRBJ2-7	CSAAGGPGEQYF
TRBV12-3/TRBV12-4	TRBJ2-3	CASRRRLAIRRGTDTQYF
TRBV7-9	TRBJ2-7	CASSRPAVSYEQYF
TRBV5-5	TRBJ2-1	CASSYDPGTSNNEQFF
TRBV12-3/TRBV12-4	TRBJ2-3	CASRVAGATDTQYF
TRBV12-3/TRBV12-4	TRBJ2-3	CASSTRHGDTQYF
TRBV29-1	TRBJ1-1	CSVEGGGWNTEAFF
TRBV21-1	TRBJ2-3	CASSKRPFRTSSVEDTQYF
TRBV20-1	TRBJ2-5	CSAHRVGSRETQYF
TRBV12-3/TRBV12-4	TRBJ2-1	CASQEAGSNYNEQFF
TRBV15	TRBJ1-5	CATSRDWDSYQPQHF
TRBV12-3/TRBV12-4	TRBJ2-7	CASRGPGTGGYEQYF
TRBV24-1	TRBJ2-3	CATSDLFGGRDTDTQYF
TRBV30	TRBJ2-3	CAWSWRGGDTQYF
TRBV6-5	TRBJ2-5	CASSYSREAETQYF
TRBV12-3/TRBV12-4	TRBJ2-3	CASSFSGRTDTQYF
TRBV5-1	TRBJ1-3	CASSLGAGAGGNTIYF